This T cell receptor (beta chain) originates from a study of post-analysis software for immune sequencing data. Study conclusions and caveats: TRBV5-6, TRBV5-1 and TRBV20-1 were among five TRBV segments more frequent in patients than controls.

Carried by the TCR beta cDNA libraries were unique molecular identifiers. TCRdb independently ran MiXCR on the PCR reads; one entry per CDR3 protein. The sample comprises about half a million distinct CDR3 sequences, roughly 45% of which are singletons, and around an eighth rests with the top ten. In the case of this clonotype: What it recognizes is unknown.

CDR1 and CDR2 from the germline V gene are DFQATT and SNEGSKA (reference sequence). The ends lost 1 base at V and 7 bases at J; junction bases unmatched: 9. The length of the CDR3 is 14 residues. This sequence originates from a girl aged 5 to 17 with multiple sclerosis. V usage is TRBV20-1 and J usage is TRBJ2-7, with 8 positions matching TRBD2. The sample taken for sequencing was blood. CDR3 loop: CSARAGGPLEEQYF. The CDR3 DNA follows: TGCAGTGCTAGAGCGGGAGGGCCGTTGGAAGAGCAGTACTTC.